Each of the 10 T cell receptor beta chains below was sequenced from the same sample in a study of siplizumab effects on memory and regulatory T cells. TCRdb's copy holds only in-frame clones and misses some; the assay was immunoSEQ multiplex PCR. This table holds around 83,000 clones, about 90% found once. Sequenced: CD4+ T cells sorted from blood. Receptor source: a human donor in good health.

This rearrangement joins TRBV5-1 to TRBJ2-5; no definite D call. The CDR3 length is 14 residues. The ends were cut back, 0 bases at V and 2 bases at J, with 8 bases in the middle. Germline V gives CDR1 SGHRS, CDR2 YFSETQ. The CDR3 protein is CASSLGQLQETQYF. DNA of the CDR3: TGCGCCAGCAGCTTGGGACAACTTCAAGAGACCCAGTACTTC. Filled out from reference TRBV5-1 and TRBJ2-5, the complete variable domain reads KAGVTQTPRYLIKTRGQQVTLSCSPISGHRSVSWYQQTPGQGLQFLFEYFSETQRNKGNFPGRFSGRQFSNSRSEMNVSTLELGDSALYLCASSLGQLQETQYFGPGTRLLVL.

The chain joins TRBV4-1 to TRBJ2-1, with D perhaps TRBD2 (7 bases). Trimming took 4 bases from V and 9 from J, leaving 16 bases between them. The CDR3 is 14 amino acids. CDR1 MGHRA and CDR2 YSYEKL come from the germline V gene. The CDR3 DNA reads TGCGCCAGCAGCCTCCCGCTAGGGGGGGGTGAGCAGTTCTTC. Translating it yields CASSLPLGGGEQFF.

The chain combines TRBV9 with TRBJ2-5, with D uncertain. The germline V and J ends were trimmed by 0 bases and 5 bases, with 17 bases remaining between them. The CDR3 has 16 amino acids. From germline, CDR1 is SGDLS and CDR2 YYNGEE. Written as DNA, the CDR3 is TGTGCCAGCAGCGTAGGAAAGCCTTGGGGTGCGGAGACCCAGTACTTC. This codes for CASSVGKPWGAETQYF. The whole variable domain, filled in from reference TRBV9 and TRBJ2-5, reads DSGVTQTPKHLITATGQRVTLRCSPRSGDLSVYWYQQSLDQGLQFLIQYYNGEERAKGNILERFSAQQFPDLHSELNLSSLELGDSALYFCASSVGKPWGAETQYFGPGTRLLVL.

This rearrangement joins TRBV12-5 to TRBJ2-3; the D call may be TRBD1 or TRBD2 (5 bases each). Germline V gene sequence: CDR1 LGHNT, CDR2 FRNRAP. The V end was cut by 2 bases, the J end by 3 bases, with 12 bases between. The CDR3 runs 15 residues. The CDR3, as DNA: TGTGCTAGTGGTTTGAGGGACCCAACGACAGATACGCAGTATTTT. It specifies CASGLRDPTTDTQYF.

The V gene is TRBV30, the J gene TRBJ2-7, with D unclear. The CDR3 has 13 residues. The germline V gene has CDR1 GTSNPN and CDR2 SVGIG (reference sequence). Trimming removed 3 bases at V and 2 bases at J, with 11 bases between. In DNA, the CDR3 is TGTGCCTGGAGCCTCGGAGAGACCTACGAGCAGTACTTC. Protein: CAWSLGETYEQYF.

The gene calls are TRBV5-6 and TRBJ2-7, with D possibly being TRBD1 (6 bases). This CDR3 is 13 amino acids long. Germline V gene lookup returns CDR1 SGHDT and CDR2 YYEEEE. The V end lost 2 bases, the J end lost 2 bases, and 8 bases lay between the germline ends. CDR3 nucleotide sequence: TGTGCCAGCAGCTTTGGACAGACCTACGAGCAGTACTTC. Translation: CASSFGQTYEQYF.

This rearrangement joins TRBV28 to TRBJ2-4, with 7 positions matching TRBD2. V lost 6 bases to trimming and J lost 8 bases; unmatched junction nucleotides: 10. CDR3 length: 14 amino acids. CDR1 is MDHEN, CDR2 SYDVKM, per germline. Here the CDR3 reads CASRTRLAWDIQYF. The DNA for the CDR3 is TGTGCCAGCAGGACGAGACTAGCTTGGGACATTCAGTACTTC.

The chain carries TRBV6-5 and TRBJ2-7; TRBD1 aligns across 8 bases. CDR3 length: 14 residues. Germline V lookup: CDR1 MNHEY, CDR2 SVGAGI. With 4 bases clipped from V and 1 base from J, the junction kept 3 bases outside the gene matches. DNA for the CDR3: TGTGCCAGCAGTTTTGACAGGGGATCCTACGAGCAGTACTTC. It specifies CASSFDRGSYEQYF.

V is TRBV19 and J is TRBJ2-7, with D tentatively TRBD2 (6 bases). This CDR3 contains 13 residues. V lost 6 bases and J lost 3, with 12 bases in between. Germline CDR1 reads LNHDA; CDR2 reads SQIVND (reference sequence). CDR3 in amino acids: CASSTGVIYEQYF. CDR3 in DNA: TGTGCCAGTAGCACGGGAGTGATCTACGAGCAGTACTTC.

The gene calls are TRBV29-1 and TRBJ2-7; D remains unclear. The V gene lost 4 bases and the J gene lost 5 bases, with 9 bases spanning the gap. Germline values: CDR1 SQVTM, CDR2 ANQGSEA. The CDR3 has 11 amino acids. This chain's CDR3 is CSVVGVHEQYF. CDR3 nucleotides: TGCAGCGTTGTCGGAGTCCACGAGCAGTACTTC.